This T cell receptor (beta chain) appears in the sequencing data of a study of blood T cells in healthy people across ages. Per germline, CDR1 SGHTA and CDR2 FQGNSA. The CDR3 sequence is 14 residues long. V lost 1 base and J lost 0, with 7 bases in between. A second PCR of 7 to 11 cycles used a sample-barcoded 5' primer and a J-beta primer mix. MiXCR, applied by TCRdb to the 5' RACE reads, yields one record per CDR3 protein. The sample yields roughly 1.9 million distinct CDR3 sequences, about two fifths seen once. On this clonotype itself: Its antigen is unknown.

Study-wide points: In long-lived donors, naive CD4+ cell counts and diversity exceeded those of aged donors. Naive T cell percentage strongly correlated with TCR beta diversity.

The sequencing sample was made of blood. This TCR was sampled from a human donor in good health. The chain carries TRBV7-2 and TRBJ2-7, with D unresolved. CDR3 amino acids: CASSLGALSYEQYF. The DNA for the CDR3 is TGTGCCAGCAGCTTAGGGGCCCTCTCCTACGAGCAGTACTTC.